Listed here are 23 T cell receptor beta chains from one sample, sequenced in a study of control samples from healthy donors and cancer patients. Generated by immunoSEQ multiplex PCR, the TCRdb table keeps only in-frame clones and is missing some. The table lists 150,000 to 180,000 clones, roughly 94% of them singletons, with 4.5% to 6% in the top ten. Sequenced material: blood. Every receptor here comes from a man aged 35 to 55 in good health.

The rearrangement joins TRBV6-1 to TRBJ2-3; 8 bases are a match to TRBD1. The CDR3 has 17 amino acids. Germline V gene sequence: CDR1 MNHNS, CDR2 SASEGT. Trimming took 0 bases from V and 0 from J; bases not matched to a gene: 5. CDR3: CASSEAGTGVSTDTQYF. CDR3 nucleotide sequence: TGTGCCAGCAGTGAAGCTGGGACAGGAGTTAGCACAGATACGCAGTATTTT.

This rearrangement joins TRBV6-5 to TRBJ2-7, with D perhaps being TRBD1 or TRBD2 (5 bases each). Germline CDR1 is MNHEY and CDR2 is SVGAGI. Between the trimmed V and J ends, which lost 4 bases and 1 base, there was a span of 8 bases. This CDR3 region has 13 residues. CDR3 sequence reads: CASSWGPSYEQYF. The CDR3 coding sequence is TGTGCCAGCAGTTGGGGACCGTCCTACGAGCAGTACTTC.

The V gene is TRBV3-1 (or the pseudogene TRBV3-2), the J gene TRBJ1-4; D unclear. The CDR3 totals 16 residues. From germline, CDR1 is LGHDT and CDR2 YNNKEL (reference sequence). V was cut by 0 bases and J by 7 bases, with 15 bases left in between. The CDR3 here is CASSQDLWQAVEKLFF. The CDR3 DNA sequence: TGTGCCAGCAGCCAAGATCTGTGGCAGGCTGTTGAAAAACTGTTTTTT.

This chain's CDR3 is CASKSDRWQPQHF. CDR3 nucleotide sequence: TGTGCCAGCAAATCTGACAGATGGCAGCCCCAGCATTTT. The chain uses TRBV6-5 and TRBJ1-5, with D perhaps TRBD1 (5 bases). The ends were cut back, 7 bases at V and 7 bases at J, with 14 bases in the middle. The CDR3 contains 13 residues. Per germline, CDR1 MNHEY and CDR2 SVGAGI.

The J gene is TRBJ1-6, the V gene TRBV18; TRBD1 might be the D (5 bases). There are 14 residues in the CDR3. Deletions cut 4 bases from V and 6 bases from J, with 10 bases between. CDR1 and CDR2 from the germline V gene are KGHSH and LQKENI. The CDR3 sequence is CASSLREGNSPLHF. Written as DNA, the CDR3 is TGTGCCAGCTCACTCAGGGAAGGTAATTCACCCCTCCACTTT.

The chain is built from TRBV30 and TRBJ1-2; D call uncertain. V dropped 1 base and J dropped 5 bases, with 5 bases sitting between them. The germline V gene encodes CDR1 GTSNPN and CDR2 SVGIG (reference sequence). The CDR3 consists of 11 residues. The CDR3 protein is CAWSGGYGYTF. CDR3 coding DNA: TGTGCCTGGAGTGGAGGTTATGGCTACACCTTC.

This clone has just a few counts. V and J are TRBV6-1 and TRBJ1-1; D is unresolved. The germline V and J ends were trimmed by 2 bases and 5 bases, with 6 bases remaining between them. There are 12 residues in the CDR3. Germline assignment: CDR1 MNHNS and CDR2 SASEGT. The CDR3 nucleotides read TGTGCCAGCAGTGAACGCGGGACTGAAGCTTTCTTT. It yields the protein CASSERGTEAFF.

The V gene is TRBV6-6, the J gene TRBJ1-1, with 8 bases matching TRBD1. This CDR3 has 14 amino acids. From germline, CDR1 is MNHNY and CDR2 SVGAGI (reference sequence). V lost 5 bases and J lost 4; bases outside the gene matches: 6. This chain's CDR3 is CASSHQGATTEAFF. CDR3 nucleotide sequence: TGTGCCAGCAGTCATCAGGGGGCGACCACTGAAGCTTTCTTT.

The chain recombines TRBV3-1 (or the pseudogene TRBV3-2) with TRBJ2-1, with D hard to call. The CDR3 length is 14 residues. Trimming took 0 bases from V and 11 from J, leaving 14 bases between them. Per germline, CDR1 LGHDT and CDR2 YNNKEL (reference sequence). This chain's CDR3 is CASSQDSRRAKQFF. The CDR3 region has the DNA TGTGCCAGCAGCCAAGACTCGAGGCGCGCCAAGCAGTTCTTC.

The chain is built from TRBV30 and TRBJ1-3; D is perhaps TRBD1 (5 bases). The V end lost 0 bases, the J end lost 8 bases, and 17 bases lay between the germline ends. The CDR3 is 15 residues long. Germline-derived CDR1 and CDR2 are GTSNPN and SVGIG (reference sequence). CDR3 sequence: CAWSVIEKGSDTIYF. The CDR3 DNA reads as TGTGCCTGGAGTGTAATCGAAAAGGGGAGCGACACCATATATTTT. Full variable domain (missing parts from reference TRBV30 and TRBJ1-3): SQTIHQWPATLVQPVGSPLSLECTVEGTSNPNLYWYRQAAGRGLQLLFYSVGIGQISSEVPQNLSASRPQDRQFILSSKKLLLSDSGFYLCAWSVIEKGSDTIYFGEGSWLTVV.

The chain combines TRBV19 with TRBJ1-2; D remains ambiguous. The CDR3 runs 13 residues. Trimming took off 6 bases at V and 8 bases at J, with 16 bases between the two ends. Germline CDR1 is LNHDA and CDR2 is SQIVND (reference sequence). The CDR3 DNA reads TGTGCCAGTAGCCACGGAGGTCTCGTCGGCTACACCTTC. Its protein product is CASSHGGLVGYTF.

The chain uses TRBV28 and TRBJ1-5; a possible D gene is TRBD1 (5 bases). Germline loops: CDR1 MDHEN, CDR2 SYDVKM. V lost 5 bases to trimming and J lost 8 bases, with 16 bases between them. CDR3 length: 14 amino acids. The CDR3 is CASSPPGTIKPQHF. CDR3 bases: TGTGCCAGCAGTCCCCCGGGGACTATCAAGCCCCAGCATTTT.

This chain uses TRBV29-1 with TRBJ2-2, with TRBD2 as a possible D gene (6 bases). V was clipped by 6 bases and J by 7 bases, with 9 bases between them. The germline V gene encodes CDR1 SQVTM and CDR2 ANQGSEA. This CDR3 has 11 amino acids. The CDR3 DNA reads TGCAGCGTGGGGGGTAGCGGGGAGCTGTTTTTT. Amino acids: CSVGGSGELFF.

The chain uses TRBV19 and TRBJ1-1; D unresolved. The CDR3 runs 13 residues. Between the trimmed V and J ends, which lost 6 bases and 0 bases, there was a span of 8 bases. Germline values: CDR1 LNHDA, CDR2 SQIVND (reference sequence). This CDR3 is CASRIGMNTEAFF. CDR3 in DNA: TGTGCCAGTAGGATCGGGATGAACACTGAAGCTTTCTTT.

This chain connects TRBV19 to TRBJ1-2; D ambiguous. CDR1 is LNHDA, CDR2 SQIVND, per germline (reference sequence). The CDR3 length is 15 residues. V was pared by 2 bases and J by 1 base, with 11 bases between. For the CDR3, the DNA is TGTGCCAGTAGTATAAGCCCGGGCAGTAACTATGGCTACACCTTC. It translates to CASSISPGSNYGYTF.

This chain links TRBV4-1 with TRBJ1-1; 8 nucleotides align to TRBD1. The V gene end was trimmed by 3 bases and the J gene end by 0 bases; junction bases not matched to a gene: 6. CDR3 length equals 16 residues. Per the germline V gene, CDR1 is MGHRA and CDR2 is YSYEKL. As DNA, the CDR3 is TGCGCCAGCAGCCACGGGGGACAGGCTTTGAACACTGAAGCTTTCTTT. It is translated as CASSHGGQALNTEAFF.

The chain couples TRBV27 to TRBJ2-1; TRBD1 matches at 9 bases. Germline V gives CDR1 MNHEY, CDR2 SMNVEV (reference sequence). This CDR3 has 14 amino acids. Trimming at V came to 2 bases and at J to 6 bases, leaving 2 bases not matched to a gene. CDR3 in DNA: TGTGCCAGCAGTTTAGGGACAGGGATCAATGAGCAGTTCTTC. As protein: CASSLGTGINEQFF.

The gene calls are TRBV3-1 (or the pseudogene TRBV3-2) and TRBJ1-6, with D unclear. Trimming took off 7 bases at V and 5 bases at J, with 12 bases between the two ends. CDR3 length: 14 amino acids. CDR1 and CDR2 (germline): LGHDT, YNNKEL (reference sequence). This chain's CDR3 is CASTRAGNNSPLHF. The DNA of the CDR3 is TGTGCCAGCACCCGGGCAGGAAATAATTCACCCCTCCACTTT.

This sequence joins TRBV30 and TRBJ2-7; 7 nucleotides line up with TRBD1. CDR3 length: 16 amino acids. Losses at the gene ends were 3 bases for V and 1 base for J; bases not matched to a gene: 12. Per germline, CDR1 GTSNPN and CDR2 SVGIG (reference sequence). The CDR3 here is CAWSDLGQLYSYEQYF. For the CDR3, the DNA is TGTGCCTGGAGCGACCTGGGACAGTTATATTCCTACGAGCAGTACTTC.

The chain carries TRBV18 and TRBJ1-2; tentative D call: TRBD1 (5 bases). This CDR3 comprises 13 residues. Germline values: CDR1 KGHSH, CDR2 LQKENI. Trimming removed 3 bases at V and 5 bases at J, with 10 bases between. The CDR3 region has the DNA TGTGCCAGCTCACCTGGCAGGGAGTATGGCTACACCTTC. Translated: CASSPGREYGYTF. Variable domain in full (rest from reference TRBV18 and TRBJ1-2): NAGVMQNPRHLVRRRGQEARLRCSPMKGHSHVYWYRQLPEEGLKFMVYLQKENIIDESGMPKERFSAEFPKEGPSILRIQQVVRGDSAAYFCASSPGREYGYTFGSGTRLTVV.

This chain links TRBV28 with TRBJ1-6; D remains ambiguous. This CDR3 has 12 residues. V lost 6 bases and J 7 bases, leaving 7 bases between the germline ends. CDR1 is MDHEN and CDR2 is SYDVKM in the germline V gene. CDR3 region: CASSPPNSPLHF. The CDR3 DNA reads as TGTGCCAGCAGCCCCCCCAATTCACCCCTCCACTTT.

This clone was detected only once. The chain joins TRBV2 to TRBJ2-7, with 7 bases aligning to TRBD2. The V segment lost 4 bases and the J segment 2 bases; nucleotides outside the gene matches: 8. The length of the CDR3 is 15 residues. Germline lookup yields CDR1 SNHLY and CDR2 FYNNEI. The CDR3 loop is CASSGGRGVTYEQYF. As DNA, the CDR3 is TGTGCCAGCAGTGGAGGGAGGGGAGTTACCTACGAGCAGTACTTC.

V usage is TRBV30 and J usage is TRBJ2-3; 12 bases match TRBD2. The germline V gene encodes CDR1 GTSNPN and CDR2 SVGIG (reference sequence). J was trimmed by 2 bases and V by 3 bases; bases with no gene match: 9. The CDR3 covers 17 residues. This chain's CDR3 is CAWSVGRTSGITDTQYF. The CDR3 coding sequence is TGTGCCTGGAGCGTAGGGCGGACTAGCGGGATCACAGATACGCAGTATTTT. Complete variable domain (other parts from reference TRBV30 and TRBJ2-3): SQTIHQWPATLVQPVGSPLSLECTVEGTSNPNLYWYRQAAGRGLQLLFYSVGIGQISSEVPQNLSASRPQDRQFILSSKKLLLSDSGFYLCAWSVGRTSGITDTQYFGPGTRLTVL.